These 6 T cell receptor beta chains share one sample of origin, sequenced in a study of blood T cells in healthy people across ages. Next came a second PCR, run for about 7 to 11 cycles, which used a sample-barcoded 5' primer along with a J-beta primer mix. From the 5' RACE reads, TCRdb called clonotypes with MiXCR, one entry per CDR3 protein. The sample records more than 650,000 distinct CDR3 sequences, roughly 50% being singletons. The sample taken for sequencing was blood. Source of these receptors: a man aged 80 or over in good health.

V and J are TRBV11-2 and TRBJ1-1; TRBD1 matches 7 bases. This CDR3 comprises 15 residues. V trimming: 1 base; J trimming: 10 bases; junction bases outside the gene matches: 12. Germline V gives CDR1 SGHAT, CDR2 FQNNGV. The CDR3 here is CASSLGFGGGETAFF. CDR3 in DNA: TGTGCCAGCAGCTTAGGCTTCGGAGGGGGCGAGACAGCTTTCTTT.

The rearrangement uses TRBV5-6 and TRBJ2-1; the match to TRBD2 covers 15 bases. CDR1 and CDR2 (germline): SGHDT, YYEEEE. The V gene end was trimmed by 2 bases and the J gene end by 1 base; junction bases not matched to a gene: 7. The CDR3 covers 19 residues. The CDR3 sequence is CASSLPGLAGGQSYNEQFF. The DNA for the CDR3 is TGTGCCAGCAGCTTACCGGGACTAGCGGGAGGCCAGTCCTACAATGAGCAGTTCTTC.

This clonotype was counted only a few times. This chain uses TRBV7-3 with TRBJ2-3; TRBD2 is a possible D gene (6 bases). Germline V CDR1 and CDR2: SGHTA, FQGTGA. This CDR3 comprises 14 residues. Between the trimmed V and J ends, which lost 2 bases and 7 bases, there was a span of 13 bases. CDR3 loop: CASSLGTAQNTQYF. The DNA of the CDR3 is TGTGCCAGCAGCTTAGGGACTGCTCAAAATACGCAGTATTTT.

There are a few counts of this clonotype. CDR3 DNA: TGTGCCACCAGTGATTCTGAGGAGACCCAGTACTTC. Encoded protein: CATSDSEETQYF. V gene TRBV24-1 combines with J gene TRBJ2-5; D ambiguous. The CDR3 runs 12 residues. V was clipped by 2 bases and J by 5 bases, with 5 bases between them. The germline gives CDR1 KGHDR, CDR2 SFDVKD.

This clonotype has only a few counts. The chain couples TRBV5-1 to TRBJ2-7, with 8 bases fitting TRBD2. The CDR3 contains 14 residues. After removal of 4 bases from V and 3 bases from J, the junction contained 6 bases not matched to a gene. Germline CDR1 and CDR2: SGHRS and YFSETQ. The CDR3 DNA reads as TGCGCCAGCAGCGGACTAGCCGCCCACTACGAGCAGTACTTC. Translated: CASSGLAAHYEQYF.

The V call is TRBV5-1, the J call TRBJ2-7, with a tentative D call TRBD1 (6 bases). Germline assignment: CDR1 SGHRS and CDR2 YFSETQ. The V end was cut by 4 bases, the J end by 12 bases, with 14 bases between. The CDR3 runs 11 residues. The CDR3 loop reads CASSPRQDLYF. The CDR3, as DNA: TGCGCCAGCAGCCCTCGACAGGATCTGTACTTC.